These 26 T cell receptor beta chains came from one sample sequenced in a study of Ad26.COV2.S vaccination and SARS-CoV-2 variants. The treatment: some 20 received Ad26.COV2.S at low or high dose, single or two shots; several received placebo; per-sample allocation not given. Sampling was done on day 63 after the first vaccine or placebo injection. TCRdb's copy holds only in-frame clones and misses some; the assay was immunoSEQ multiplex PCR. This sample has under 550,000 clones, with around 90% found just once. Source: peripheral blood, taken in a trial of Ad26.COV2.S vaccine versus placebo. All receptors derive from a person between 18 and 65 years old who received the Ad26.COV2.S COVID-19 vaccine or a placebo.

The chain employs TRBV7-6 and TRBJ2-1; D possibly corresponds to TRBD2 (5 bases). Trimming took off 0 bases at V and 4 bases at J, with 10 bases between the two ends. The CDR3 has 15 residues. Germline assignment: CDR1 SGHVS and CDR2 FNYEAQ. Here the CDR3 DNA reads TGTGCCAGCAGCTTAGCGGGAGATGGTTACAATGAGCAGTTCTTC. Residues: CASSLAGDGYNEQFF.

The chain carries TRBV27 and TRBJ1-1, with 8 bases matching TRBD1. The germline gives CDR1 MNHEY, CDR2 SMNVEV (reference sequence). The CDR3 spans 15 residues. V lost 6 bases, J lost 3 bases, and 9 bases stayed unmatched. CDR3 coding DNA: TGTGCCAGCAGACTCAGGACAGGGTCCGACACTGAAGCTTTCTTT. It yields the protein CASRLRTGSDTEAFF.

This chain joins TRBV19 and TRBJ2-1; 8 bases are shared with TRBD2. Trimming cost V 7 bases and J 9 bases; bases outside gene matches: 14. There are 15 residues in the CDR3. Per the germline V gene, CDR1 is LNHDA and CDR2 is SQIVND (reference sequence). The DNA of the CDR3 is TGTGCCAGTAAAACCGTTGCGGGAGGAGGGGGTGAGCAGTTCTTC. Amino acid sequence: CASKTVAGGGGEQFF.

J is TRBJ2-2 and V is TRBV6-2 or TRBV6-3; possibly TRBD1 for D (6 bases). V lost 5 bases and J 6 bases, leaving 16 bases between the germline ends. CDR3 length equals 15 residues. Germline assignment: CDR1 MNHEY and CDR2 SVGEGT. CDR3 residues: CASSRSTGIPGELFF. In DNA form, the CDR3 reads TGTGCCAGCAGTAGATCAACAGGGATCCCCGGGGAGCTGTTTTTT.

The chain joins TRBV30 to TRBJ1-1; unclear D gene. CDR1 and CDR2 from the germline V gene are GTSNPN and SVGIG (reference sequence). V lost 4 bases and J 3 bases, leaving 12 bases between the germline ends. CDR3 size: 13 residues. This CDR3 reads CAWNGRKDTEAFF. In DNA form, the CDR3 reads TGTGCCTGGAATGGCAGAAAAGACACTGAAGCTTTCTTT.

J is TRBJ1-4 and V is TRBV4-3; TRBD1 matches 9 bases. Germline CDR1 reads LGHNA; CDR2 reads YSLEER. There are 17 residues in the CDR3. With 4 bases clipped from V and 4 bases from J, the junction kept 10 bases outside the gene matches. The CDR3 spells CASSPIGQGTINEKLFF. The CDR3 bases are TGCGCCAGCAGCCCAATAGGACAGGGGACGATTAATGAAAAACTGTTTTTT.

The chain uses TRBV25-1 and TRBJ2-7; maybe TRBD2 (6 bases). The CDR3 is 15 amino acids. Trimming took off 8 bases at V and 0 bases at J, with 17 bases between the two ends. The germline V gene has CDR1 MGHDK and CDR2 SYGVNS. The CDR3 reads CASGRETASSYEQYF. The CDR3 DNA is TGTGCCAGCGGTCGGGAGACAGCGAGCTCCTACGAGCAGTACTTC.

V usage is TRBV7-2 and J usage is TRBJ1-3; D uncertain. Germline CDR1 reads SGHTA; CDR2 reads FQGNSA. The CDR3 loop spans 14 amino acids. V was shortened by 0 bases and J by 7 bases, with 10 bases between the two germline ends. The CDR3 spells CASSLADVRNTIYF. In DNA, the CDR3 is TGTGCCAGCAGCTTAGCGGACGTGCGGAACACCATATATTTT.

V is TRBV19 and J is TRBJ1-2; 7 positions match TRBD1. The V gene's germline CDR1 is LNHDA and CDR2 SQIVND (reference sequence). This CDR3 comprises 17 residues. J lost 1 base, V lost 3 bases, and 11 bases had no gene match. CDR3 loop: CASSIGTAVLFNYGYTF. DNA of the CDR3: TGTGCCAGTAGTATTGGGACAGCAGTTCTTTTTAACTATGGCTACACCTTC.

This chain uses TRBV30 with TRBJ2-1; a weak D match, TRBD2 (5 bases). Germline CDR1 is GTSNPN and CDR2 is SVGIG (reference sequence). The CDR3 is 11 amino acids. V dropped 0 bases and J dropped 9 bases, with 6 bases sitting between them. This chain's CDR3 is CAWSVRGEQFF. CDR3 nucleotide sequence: TGTGCCTGGAGTGTACGGGGTGAGCAGTTCTTC.

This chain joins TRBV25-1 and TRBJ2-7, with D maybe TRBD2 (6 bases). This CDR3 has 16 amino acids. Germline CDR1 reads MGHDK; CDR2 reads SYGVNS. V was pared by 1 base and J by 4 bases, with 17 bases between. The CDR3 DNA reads TGTGCCAGCAGTGAATCCGGGGCCCCGGGGACTTACGAGCAGTACTTC. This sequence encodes CASSESGAPGTYEQYF.

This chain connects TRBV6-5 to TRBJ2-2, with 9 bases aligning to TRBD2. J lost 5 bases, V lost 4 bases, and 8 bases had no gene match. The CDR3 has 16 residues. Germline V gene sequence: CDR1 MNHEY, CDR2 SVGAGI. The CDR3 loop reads CASSSPAGGKTGELFF. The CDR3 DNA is TGTGCCAGCAGTTCCCCGGCGGGAGGGAAGACCGGGGAGCTGTTTTTT.

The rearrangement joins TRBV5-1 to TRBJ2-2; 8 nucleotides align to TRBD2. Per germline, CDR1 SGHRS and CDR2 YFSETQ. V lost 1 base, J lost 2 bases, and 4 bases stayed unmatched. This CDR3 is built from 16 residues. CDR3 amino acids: CASSLNLAGNTGELFF. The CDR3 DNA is TGCGCCAGCAGCTTGAATTTAGCGGGAAACACCGGGGAGCTGTTTTTT.

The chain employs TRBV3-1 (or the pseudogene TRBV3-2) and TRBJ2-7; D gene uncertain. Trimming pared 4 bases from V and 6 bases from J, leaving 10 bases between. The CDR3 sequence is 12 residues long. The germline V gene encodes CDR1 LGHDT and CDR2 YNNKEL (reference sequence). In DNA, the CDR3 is TGTGCCAGCAGCCCGGGCTATGGCGAGCAGTACTTC. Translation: CASSPGYGEQYF.

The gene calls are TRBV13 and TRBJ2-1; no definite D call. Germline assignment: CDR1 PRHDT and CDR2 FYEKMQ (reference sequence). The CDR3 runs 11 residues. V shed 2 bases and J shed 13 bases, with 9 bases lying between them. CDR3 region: CASSLYREQFF. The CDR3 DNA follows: TGTGCCAGCAGCTTATATAGGGAACAGTTCTTC.

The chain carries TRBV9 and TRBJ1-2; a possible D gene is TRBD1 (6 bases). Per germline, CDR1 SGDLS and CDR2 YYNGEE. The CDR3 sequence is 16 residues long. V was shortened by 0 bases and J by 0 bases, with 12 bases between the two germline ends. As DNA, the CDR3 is TGTGCCAGCAGCGTAGCTTACGGGGACACTAACTATGGCTACACCTTC. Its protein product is CASSVAYGDTNYGYTF.

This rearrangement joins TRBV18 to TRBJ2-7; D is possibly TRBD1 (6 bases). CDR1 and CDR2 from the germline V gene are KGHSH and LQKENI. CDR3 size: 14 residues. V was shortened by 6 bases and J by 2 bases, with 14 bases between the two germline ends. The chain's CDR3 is CASSISRDTYEQYF. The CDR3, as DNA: TGTGCCAGCTCTATATCTAGGGACACCTACGAGCAGTACTTC. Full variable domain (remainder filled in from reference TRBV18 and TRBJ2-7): NAGVMQNPRHLVRRRGQEARLRCSPMKGHSHVYWYRQLPEEGLKFMVYLQKENIIDESGMPKERFSAEFPKEGPSILRIQQVVRGDSAAYFCASSISRDTYEQYFGPGTRLTVT.

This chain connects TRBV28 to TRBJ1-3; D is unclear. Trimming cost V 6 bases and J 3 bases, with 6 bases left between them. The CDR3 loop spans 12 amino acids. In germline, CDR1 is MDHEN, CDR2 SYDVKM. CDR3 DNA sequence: TGTGCCAGCAGGGGTTTTGGAAACACCATATATTTT. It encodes CASRGFGNTIYF.

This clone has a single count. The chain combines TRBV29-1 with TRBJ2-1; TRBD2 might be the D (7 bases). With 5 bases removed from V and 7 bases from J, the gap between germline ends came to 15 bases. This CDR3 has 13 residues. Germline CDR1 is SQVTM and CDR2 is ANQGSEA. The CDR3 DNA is TGCAGCGTTCCGGGGGGCGCCAGGAATGAGCAGTTCTTC. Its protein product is CSVPGGARNEQFF.

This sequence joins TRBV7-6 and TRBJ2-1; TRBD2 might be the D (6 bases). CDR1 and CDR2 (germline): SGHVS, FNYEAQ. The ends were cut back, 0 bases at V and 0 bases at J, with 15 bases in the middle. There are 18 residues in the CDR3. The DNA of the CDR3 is TGTGCCAGCAGCTTAGCAGCTGTTCTAGCGAGCTCCTACAATGAGCAGTTCTTC. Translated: CASSLAAVLASSYNEQFF.

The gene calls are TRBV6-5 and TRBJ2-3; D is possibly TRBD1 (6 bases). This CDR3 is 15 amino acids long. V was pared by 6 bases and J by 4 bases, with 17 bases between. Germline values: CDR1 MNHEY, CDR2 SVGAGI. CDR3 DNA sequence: TGTGCCAGCAGACAGGGTGCTAATCGCGCAGATACGCAGTATTTT. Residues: CASRQGANRADTQYF.

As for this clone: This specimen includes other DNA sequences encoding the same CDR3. The CDR3 loop is CATSRGSDEQFF. The CDR3 bases are TGTGCCACCAGCAGAGGATCCGATGAGCAGTTCTTC. The V gene is TRBV15, the J gene TRBJ2-1; no clear D. V shed 1 base and J shed 8 bases, with 6 bases lying between them. Germline values: CDR1 LNHNV, CDR2 YYDKDF (reference sequence). The CDR3 has 12 amino acids.

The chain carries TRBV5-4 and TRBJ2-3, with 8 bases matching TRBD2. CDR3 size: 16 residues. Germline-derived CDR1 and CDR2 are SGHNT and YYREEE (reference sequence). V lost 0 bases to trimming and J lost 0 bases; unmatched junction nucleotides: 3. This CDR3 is CASSLVGRVSTDTQYF. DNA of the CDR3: TGTGCCAGCAGCTTGGTCGGGAGGGTTAGCACAGATACGCAGTATTTT.

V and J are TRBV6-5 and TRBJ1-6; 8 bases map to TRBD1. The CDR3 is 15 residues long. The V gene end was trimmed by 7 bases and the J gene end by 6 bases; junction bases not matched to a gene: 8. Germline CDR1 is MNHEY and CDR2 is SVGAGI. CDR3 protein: CASTTGQGGNSPLHF. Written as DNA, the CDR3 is TGTGCCAGCACTACCGGACAGGGTGGTAATTCACCCCTCCACTTT.

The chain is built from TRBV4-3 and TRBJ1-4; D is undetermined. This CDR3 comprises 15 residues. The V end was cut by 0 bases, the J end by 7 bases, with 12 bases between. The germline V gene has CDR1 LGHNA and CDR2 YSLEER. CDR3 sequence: CASSQDRRSSEKLFF. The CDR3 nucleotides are TGCGCCAGCAGCCAAGATCGCCGGTCCAGTGAAAAACTGTTTTTT.

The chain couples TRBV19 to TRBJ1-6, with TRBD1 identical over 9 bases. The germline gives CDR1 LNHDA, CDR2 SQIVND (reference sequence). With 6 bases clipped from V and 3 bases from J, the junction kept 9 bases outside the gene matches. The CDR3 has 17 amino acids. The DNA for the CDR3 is TGTGCCAGTAGGGGATTGGACAGGGGACTCTATAATTCACCCCTCCACTTT. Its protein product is CASRGLDRGLYNSPLHF. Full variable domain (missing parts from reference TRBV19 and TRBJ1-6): DGGITQSPKYLFRKEGQNVTLSCEQNLNHDAMYWYRQDPGQGLRLIYYSQIVNDFQKGDIAEGYSVSREKKESFPLTVTSAQKNPTAFYLCASRGLDRGLYNSPLHFGNGTRLTVT.